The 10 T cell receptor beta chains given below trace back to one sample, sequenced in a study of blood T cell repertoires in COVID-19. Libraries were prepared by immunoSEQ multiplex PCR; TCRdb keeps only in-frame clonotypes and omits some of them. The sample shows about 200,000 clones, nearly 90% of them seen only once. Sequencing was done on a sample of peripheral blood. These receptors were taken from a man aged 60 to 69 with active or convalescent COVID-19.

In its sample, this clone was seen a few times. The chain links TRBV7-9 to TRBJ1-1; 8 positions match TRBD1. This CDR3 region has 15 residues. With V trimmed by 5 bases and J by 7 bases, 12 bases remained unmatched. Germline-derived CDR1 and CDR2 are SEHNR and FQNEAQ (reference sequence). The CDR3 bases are TGTGCCAGCAGCCCTCCCGGTGGACAGGGTGGTGAAGCTTTCTTT. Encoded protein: CASSPPGGQGGEAFF.

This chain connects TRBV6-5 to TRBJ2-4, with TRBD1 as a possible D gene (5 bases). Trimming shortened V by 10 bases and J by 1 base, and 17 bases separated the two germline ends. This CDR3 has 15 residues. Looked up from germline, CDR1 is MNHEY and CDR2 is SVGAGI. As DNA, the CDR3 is TGTGCCATCCTACCCAATAACAGGGCCAAAAACATTCAGTACTTC. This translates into CAILPNNRAKNIQYF.

The CDR3 region has the DNA TGTGCCACCAGTAGAGCAGGGGGCAATTCACCCCTCCACTTT. Translating it yields CATSRAGGNSPLHF. The chain uses TRBV24-1 and TRBJ1-6; 8 nucleotides agree with TRBD1. This CDR3 spans 14 amino acids. CDR1 is KGHDR and CDR2 is SFDVKD in the germline V gene. V lost 6 bases, J lost 7 bases, and 4 bases stayed unmatched.

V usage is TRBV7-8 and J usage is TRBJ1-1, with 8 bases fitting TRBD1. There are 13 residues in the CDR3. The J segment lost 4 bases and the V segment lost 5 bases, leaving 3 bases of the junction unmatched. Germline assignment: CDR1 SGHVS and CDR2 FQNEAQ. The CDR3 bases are TGTGCCAGCAGCGTCAGGGGGCGCACTGAAGCTTTCTTT. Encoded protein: CASSVRGRTEAFF.

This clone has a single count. The CDR3 bases are TGTGCCGCATCACGGGGAGCAACTAATGAAAAACTGTTTTTT. It yields the protein CAASRGATNEKLFF. This rearrangement joins TRBV19 to TRBJ1-4, with D hard to call. Germline CDR1 and CDR2: LNHDA and SQIVND (reference sequence). The CDR3 is 14 amino acids. V lost 11 bases and J 0 bases, leaving 13 bases between the germline ends.

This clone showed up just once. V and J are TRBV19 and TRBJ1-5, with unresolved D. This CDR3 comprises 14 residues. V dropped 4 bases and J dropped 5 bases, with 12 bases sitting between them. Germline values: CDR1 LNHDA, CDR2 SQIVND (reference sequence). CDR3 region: CASSTGGFDQPQHF. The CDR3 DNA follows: TGTGCCAGTAGTACCGGAGGGTTCGATCAGCCCCAGCATTTT.

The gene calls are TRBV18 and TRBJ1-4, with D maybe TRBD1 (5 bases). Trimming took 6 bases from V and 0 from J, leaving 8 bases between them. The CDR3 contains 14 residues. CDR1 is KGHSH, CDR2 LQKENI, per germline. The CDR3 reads CASSPGPTNEKLFF. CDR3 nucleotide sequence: TGTGCCAGCTCGCCAGGGCCAACTAATGAAAAACTGTTTTTT. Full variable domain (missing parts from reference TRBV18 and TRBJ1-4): NAGVMQNPRHLVRRRGQEARLRCSPMKGHSHVYWYRQLPEEGLKFMVYLQKENIIDESGMPKERFSAEFPKEGPSILRIQQVVRGDSAAYFCASSPGPTNEKLFFGSGTQLSVL.

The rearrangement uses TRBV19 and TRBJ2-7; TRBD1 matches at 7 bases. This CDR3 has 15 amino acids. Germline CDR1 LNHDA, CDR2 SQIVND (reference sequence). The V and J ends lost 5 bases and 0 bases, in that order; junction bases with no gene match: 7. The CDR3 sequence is CASSLNRDSSYEQYF. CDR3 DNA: TGTGCCAGTAGTTTAAACCGGGACAGCTCCTACGAGCAGTACTTC.

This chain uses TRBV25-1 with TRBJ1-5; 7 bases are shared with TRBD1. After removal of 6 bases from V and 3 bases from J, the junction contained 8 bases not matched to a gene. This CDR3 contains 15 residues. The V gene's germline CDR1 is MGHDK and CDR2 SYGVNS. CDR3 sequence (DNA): TGTGCCAGCAGAGCCTCCGGGACAGCCAATCAGCCCCAGCATTTT. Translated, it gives CASRASGTANQPQHF.

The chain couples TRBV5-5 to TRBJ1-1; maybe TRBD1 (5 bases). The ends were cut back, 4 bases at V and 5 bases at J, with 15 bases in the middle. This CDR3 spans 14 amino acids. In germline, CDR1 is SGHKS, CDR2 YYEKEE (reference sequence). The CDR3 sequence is CASSARTKGTEAFF. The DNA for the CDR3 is TGTGCCAGCAGCGCCCGGACGAAGGGGACTGAAGCTTTCTTT. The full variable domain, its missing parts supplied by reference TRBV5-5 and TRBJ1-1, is DAGVTQSPTHLIKTRGQQVTLRCSPISGHKSVSWYQQVLGQGPQFIFQYYEKEERGRGNFPDRFSARQFPNYSSELNVNALLLGDSALYLCASSARTKGTEAFFGQGTRLTVV.